The T cell receptor beta chain described here comes from a study of blood T cell repertoires in COVID-19. At the level of the study: PBMCs, B-cell-depleted T cells, or T cells provided the cDNA or gDNA that made up the material.

Original processing notes: Cell counts per sample came from amplifying reference gene primers. TCRdb's copy holds only in-frame clones and misses some; the assay was immunoSEQ multiplex PCR. V and J calls and clone size are copied from that table; D and trimming were computed from the DNA. The sample shows about 80,000 clones, over 75% of them seen only once. The receptor comes from an elderly man with acute or convalescent COVID-19. Sequencing was performed on peripheral blood.

DNA for the CDR3: TGCGCCAGCAGCTCTCTGGACAGGGATCCTGAGCAGTTCTTC. Its translation: CASSSLDRDPEQFF. V is TRBV5-1 and J is TRBJ2-1, with TRBD1 matching over 8 bases. Losses at the gene ends were 3 bases for V and 9 bases for J; bases not matched to a gene: 8. Germline CDR1 and CDR2: SGHRS and YFSETQ. This CDR3 contains 14 residues. The entire variable domain, with the rest obtained from reference TRBV5-1 and TRBJ2-1, is as follows: KAGVTQTPRYLIKTRGQQVTLSCSPISGHRSVSWYQQTPGQGLQFLFEYFSETQRNKGNFPGRFSGRQFSNSRSEMNVSTLELGDSALYLCASSSLDRDPEQFFGPGTRLTVL.